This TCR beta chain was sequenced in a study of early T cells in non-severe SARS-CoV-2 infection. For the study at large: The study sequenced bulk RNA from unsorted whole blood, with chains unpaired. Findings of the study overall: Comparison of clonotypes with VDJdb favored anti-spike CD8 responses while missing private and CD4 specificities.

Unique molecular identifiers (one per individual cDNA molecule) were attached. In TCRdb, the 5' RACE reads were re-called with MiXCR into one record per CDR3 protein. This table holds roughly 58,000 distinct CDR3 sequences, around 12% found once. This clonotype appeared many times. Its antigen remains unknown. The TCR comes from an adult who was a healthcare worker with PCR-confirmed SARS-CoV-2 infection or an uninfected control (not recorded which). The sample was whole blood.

In DNA, the CDR3 is TGTGCCAGCAGACTCGACAGGGGCCCCAATCAGCCCCAGCATTTT. It is translated as CASRLDRGPNQPQHF. The chain recombines TRBV2 with TRBJ1-5, with 8 bases matching TRBD1. Germline V lookup: CDR1 SNHLY, CDR2 FYNNEI. There are 15 residues in the CDR3. V gave up 6 bases and J gave up 3 bases; unmatched junction bases: 7.